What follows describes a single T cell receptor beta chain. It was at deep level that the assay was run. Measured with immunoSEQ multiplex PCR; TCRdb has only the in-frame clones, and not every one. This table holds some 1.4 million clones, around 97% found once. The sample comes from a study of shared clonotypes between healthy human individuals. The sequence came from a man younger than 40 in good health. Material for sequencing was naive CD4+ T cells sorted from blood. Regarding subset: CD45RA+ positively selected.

CDR3 sequence: CASSRLTYEQYF. In DNA form, the CDR3 reads TGTGCCAGCAGCCGATTGACCTACGAGCAGTACTTC. The V call is TRBV11-2, the J call TRBJ2-7; no firm D call. There are 12 residues in the CDR3. V lost 5 bases and J lost 2, with 7 bases in between. The V gene's germline CDR1 is SGHAT and CDR2 FQNNGV.